This T cell receptor (beta chain) was identified in a study of T cell changes during pregnancy in multiple sclerosis. Germline CDR1 is SEHNR and CDR2 is FQNEAQ (reference sequence). The CDR3 runs 15 residues. The V end lost 0 bases, the J end lost 2 bases, and 10 bases lay between the germline ends. Generated by immunoSEQ multiplex PCR, the TCRdb table keeps only in-frame clones and is missing some. Of approximately 99,000 clones listed, 90% to 95% are singletons. This sequence originates from a female donor with multiple sclerosis, enrolled in a pregnancy study. J is TRBJ2-5 and V is TRBV7-9, with D possibly TRBD2 on 6 matching bases. The sample consisted of peripheral blood, taken after pregnancy. The CDR3 bases are TGTGCCAGCAGCTTAGCGATGGGGGGTCAAGAGACCCAGTACTTC. Its protein product is CASSLAMGGQETQYF.